This T cell receptor (beta chain) originates from a study of read filtering for tumor transcriptome and immune sequencing. Ten or more counts support this clonotype. From about 400 ng of RNA, a library with molecular barcoded alpha/delta and beta/gamma adaptors was made. TCRdb called the reads again in MiXCR, with one record for every CDR3 protein. This repertoire shows about 63,000 distinct CDR3 sequences, approximately 15% found once; its top ten account for over 40%. Sampling of bone marrow took place during active disease in every patient. Germline values: CDR1 SQVTM, CDR2 ANQGSEA. With 4 bases removed from V and 3 bases from J, the gap between germline ends came to 6 bases. CDR3 size: 11 residues.

The sequence derives from a donor aged 40 or over with multiple myeloma. The sample comprised a population of CD138-negative cells sorted from bone marrow. This chain uses TRBV29-1 with TRBJ1-1; D is ambiguous. The CDR3 is CSVVRDTEAFF. As DNA, the CDR3 is TGCAGCGTTGTACGGGACACTGAAGCTTTCTTT.